The clone carrying this T cell receptor (beta chain) was seen a handful of times. Its antigen is not known. The CDR3 is 13 amino acids. Germline V gene data show CDR1 as LGHNA and CDR2 as YSLEER. The junction had 5 bases not matched to a gene; V was cut back by 0 bases and J by 11 bases. These data originate in a study of shared clonotypes between healthy human individuals. Study results and limitations: Few donors restricted represented genetic and exposure-history diversity. Naive CD4 clonotypes overlapped across a few donors at roughly 5%.

There were no recent acute infections or vaccinations among the donors, who were healthy HIV-negative adults. The split of CD4+ cells yielded CD45RA+ naive and CD45RA-negative memory subsets. The method was immunoSEQ multiplex PCR; TCRdb's version includes in-frame clones alone and lacks a portion of them. The table includes 950,000 to 1,100,000 clones, 70% to 80% detected once. This chain uses TRBV4-3 with TRBJ1-1, with 8 bases that match TRBD1. The sequence was collected from a man aged 18 to 30 in good health. The specimen was memory CD4+ T cells sorted from blood. Noted subset: CD45RA-negative fraction. For the CDR3, the DNA is TGCGCCAGCAGCCAAGATTTGAGGACAGGGGCTTTCTTT. This translates into CASSQDLRTGAFF.